These 14 T cell receptor beta chains were sequenced from one sample in a study of cytomegalovirus exposure and HLA in healthy donors. PCR used 60 Vbeta primers and 13 Jbeta primers. The table came from immunoSEQ multiplex PCR; TCRdb's copy has only in-frame clones and leaves some out. The repertoire has roughly 200,000 clones, approximately 82% of them found once; the top ten carry over 0.5%. The specimen was PBMCs. The receptors come from a woman aged 35 to 49 in good health and CMV-seronegative.

The CDR3 spells CASSPLRGLQETQYF. The CDR3 DNA reads as TGTGCCAGCTCACCACTACGAGGGCTCCAAGAGACCCAGTACTTC. This chain connects TRBV18 to TRBJ2-5; the D gene is possibly TRBD2 (5 bases). The length of the CDR3 is 15 residues. The germline gives CDR1 KGHSH, CDR2 LQKENI. V lost 1 base to trimming and J lost 1 base, with 10 bases between them.

A few counts support this clone. This rearrangement joins TRBV6-6 to TRBJ1-1, with a tentative D call TRBD1 (5 bases). Germline loops: CDR1 MNHNY, CDR2 SVGAGI (reference sequence). The length of the CDR3 is 14 residues. Trimming took 0 bases from V and 6 from J, leaving 11 bases between them. The CDR3 reads CASSYSGGAAEAFF. Written as DNA, the CDR3 is TGTGCCAGCAGTTACTCGGGTGGGGCCGCTGAAGCTTTCTTT.

In this sample, this clone turned up once. The CDR3 DNA follows: TGTGCCAGCAGTTTATCGAAACAGGGGCCACAAGAGACCCAGTACTTC. This encodes CASSLSKQGPQETQYF. The V call is TRBV27, the J call TRBJ2-5; 7 nucleotides align to TRBD1. The V and J ends lost 0 bases and 2 bases, in that order; junction bases with no gene match: 6. CDR3 length: 16 amino acids. Germline CDR1 reads MNHEY; CDR2 reads SMNVEV (reference sequence).

The chain employs TRBV6-6 and TRBJ2-2; TRBD1 is a possible D gene (5 bases). Per the germline V gene, CDR1 is MNHNY and CDR2 is SVGAGI (reference sequence). Trimming took 0 bases from V and 7 from J, leaving 12 bases between them. The CDR3 has 15 amino acids. The CDR3 is CASSYSYPDSGELFF. The CDR3 DNA reads TGTGCCAGCAGTTACTCCTATCCTGACAGCGGGGAGCTGTTTTTT.

Only one count was recorded for this clone. V gene TRBV28 combines with J gene TRBJ1-1, with a possible D match to TRBD1 (5 bases). The CDR3 is made up of 13 amino acids. V dropped 6 bases and J dropped 6 bases, with 14 bases sitting between them. In germline, CDR1 is MDHEN, CDR2 SYDVKM. CDR3 sequence reads: CASSPMGGAEAFF. Here the CDR3 DNA reads TGTGCCAGCAGCCCTATGGGGGGTGCTGAAGCTTTCTTT.

Details on this clone: Since a much larger clone is just one base distant, this may be a read error. V usage is TRBV9 and J usage is TRBJ1-1, with D maybe TRBD1 (6 bases). This CDR3 is built from 13 residues. The germline gives CDR1 SGDLS, CDR2 YYNGEE. V was clipped by 4 bases and J by 1 base, with 8 bases between them. CDR3 in DNA: TGTGCCAGCAGCCAACAGGGGAACACTGAAGCTTTCTTT. It specifies CASSQQGNTEAFF.

This chain links TRBV29-1 with TRBJ2-6, with D unclear. V lost 5 bases to trimming and J lost 1 base, with 9 bases between them. Germline CDR1 reads SQVTM; CDR2 reads ANQGSEA. The CDR3 is 14 residues long. The CDR3 loop is CSVFPESGANVLTF. The CDR3 bases are TGCAGCGTTTTCCCAGAATCTGGGGCCAACGTCCTGACTTTC.

Worth noting for this clone: Within the sample, other DNA sequences also encode this same CDR3. The chain couples TRBV4-1 to TRBJ2-5; 7 bases are a match to TRBD2. Trimming at V came to 11 bases and at J to 3 bases, leaving 15 bases not matched to a gene. This CDR3 spans 15 amino acids. Germline lookup yields CDR1 MGHRA and CDR2 YSYEKL. The CDR3 here is CAGPGRGREEETQYF. Here the CDR3 DNA reads TGCGCCGGCCCTGGGCGGGGGAGGGAGGAAGAGACCCAGTACTTC.

In the case of this clone: The same CDR3 arises from other DNA sequences in this sample as well. The chain combines TRBV5-6 with TRBJ2-2; D ambiguous. CDR1 is SGHDT, CDR2 YYEEEE, per germline. Trimming took 1 base from V and 5 from J, leaving 3 bases between them. The CDR3 has 12 amino acids. In DNA, the CDR3 is TGTGCCAGCAGCTTGCTGACCGGGGAGCTGTTTTTT. Its protein product is CASSLLTGELFF.

This chain joins TRBV9 and TRBJ2-1; 8 nucleotides agree with TRBD1. In germline, CDR1 is SGDLS, CDR2 YYNGEE. The CDR3 sequence is 14 residues long. V trimming: 4 bases; J trimming: 7 bases; junction bases outside the gene matches: 7. The CDR3 sequence is CASSLRTGKNEQFF. CDR3 sequence (DNA): TGTGCCAGCAGCTTACGGACAGGGAAGAATGAGCAGTTCTTC.

The chain joins TRBV30 to TRBJ1-6, with D perhaps TRBD1 (6 bases). Germline lookup yields CDR1 GTSNPN and CDR2 SVGIG (reference sequence). Trimming shortened V by 4 bases and J by 0 bases, and 7 bases separated the two germline ends. The CDR3 runs 14 residues. Written as DNA, the CDR3 is TGTGCCTGGATGACAGGCTCCTATAATTCACCCCTCCACTTT. It codes for CAWMTGSYNSPLHF.

As for this clone: Other DNA sequences within the sample encode an identical CDR3. The J gene is TRBJ1-5, the V gene TRBV5-1; D uncertain. CDR3 size: 13 residues. Trimming removed 2 bases at V and 5 bases at J, with 8 bases between. CDR1 and CDR2 from the germline V gene are SGHRS and YFSETQ. CDR3 nucleotide sequence: TGCGCCAGCAGCTTAGGAGGAGATCAGCCCCAGCATTTT. This gives the protein CASSLGGDQPQHF. Drawing the rest from reference TRBV5-1 and TRBJ1-5, the complete variable domain is KAGVTQTPRYLIKTRGQQVTLSCSPISGHRSVSWYQQTPGQGLQFLFEYFSETQRNKGNFPGRFSGRQFSNSRSEMNVSTLELGDSALYLCASSLGGDQPQHFGDGTRLSIL.

This clone was observed a handful of times. The chain employs TRBV6-5 and TRBJ1-4, with no clear D. Looked up from germline, CDR1 is MNHEY and CDR2 is SVGAGI. V lost 0 bases and J 6 bases, leaving 11 bases between the germline ends. This CDR3 spans 15 amino acids. The CDR3 region is CASSYSGGGDEKLFF. CDR3 in DNA: TGTGCCAGCAGTTACTCGGGAGGAGGTGATGAAAAACTGTTTTTT.

The chain couples TRBV5-4 to TRBJ2-1; D possibly corresponds to TRBD2 (5 bases). Germline V gene sequence: CDR1 SGHNT, CDR2 YYREEE (reference sequence). This CDR3 region has 13 residues. V was clipped by 2 bases and J by 8 bases, with 11 bases between them. CDR3 DNA sequence: TGTGCCAGCAGCTTTCGGGGATGGGATGAGCAGTTCTTC. Translation gives CASSFRGWDEQFF.